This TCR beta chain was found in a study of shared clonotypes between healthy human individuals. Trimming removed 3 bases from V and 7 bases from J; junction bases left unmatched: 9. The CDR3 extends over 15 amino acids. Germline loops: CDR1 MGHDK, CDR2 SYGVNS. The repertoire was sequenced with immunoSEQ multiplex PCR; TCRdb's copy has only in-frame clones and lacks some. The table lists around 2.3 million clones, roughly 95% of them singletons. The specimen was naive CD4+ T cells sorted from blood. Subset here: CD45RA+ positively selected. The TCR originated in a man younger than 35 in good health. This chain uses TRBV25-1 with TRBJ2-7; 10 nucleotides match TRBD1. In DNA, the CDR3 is TGTGCCAGCAGTGATCCCGGGACAGGGGTACGGGAGCAGTACTTC. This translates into CASSDPGTGVREQYF.